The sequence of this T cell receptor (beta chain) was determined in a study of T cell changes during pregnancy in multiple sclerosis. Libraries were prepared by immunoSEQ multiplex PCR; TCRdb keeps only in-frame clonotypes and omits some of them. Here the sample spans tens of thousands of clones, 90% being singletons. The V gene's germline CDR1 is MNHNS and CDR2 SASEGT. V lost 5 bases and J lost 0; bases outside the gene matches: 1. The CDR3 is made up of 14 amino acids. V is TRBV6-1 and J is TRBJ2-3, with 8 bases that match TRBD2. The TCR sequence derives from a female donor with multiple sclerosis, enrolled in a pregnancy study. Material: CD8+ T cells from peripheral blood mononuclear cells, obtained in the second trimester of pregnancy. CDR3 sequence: CASSLAGSTDTQYF. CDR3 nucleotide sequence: TGTGCCAGCAGTCTAGCGGGCAGCACAGATACGCAGTATTTT.